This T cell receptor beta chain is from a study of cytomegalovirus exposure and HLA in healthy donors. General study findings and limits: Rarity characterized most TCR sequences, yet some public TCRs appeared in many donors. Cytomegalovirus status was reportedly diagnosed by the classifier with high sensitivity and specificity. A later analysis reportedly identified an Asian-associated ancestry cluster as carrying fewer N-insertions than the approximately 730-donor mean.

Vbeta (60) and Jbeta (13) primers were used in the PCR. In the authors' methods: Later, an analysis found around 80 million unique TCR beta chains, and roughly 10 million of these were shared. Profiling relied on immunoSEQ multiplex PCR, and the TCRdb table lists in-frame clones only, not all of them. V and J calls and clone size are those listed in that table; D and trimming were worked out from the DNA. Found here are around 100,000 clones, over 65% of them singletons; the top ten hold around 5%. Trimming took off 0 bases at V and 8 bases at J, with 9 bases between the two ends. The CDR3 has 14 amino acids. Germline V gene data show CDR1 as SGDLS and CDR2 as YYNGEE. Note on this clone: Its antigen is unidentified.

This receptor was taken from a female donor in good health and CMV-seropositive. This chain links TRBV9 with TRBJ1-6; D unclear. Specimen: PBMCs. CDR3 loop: CASSVDSEDSPLHF. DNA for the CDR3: TGTGCCAGCAGCGTAGATAGCGAAGATTCACCCCTCCACTTT.